This record covers a single T cell receptor (beta chain). Its antigen is currently unknown. Assay used: immunoSEQ multiplex PCR; TCRdb lists only in-frame clones, some missing. This repertoire shows 150,000 to 200,000 clones, 70% to 90% found once; its top ten account for under 7.5%. This sample was included in a study of T cell responses to AZD1222 COVID-19 vaccine. Overall study context: Pooled together were second doses at about 4 or about 12 weeks. Study findings and constraints: Mostly white British, mostly female donors; authors suggested clonal diversity may be underestimated. Spike-specific TCR breadth and depth went up after people got two AZD1222 doses. Seropositive at baseline were only six AZD1222 recipients.

The V end was cut by 6 bases, the J end by 14 bases, with 23 bases between. The CDR3 covers 15 residues. Germline CDR1 MDHEN, CDR2 SYDVKM. The chain uses TRBV28 and TRBJ1-6; TRBD1 might be the D (6 bases). The material was peripheral blood, obtained on day 0 of AZD1222 vaccination. This clonotype was sampled from an adult in good health. CDR3 protein: CASSKMGGLLRALHF. CDR3 DNA: TGTGCCAGCAGCAAAATGGGGGGGCTTCTTAGGGCCCTCCACTTT.